These 23 T cell receptor beta chains were all obtained from the same sample, sequenced in a study of T cells after somatic rescue of genetic block. TCRdb's copy holds only in-frame clones and misses some; the assay was immunoSEQ multiplex PCR. The sample gives 110,000 or so clones, about nine tenths of which show up once; roughly 1.4% is in the top ten. The sequenced material came from peripheral blood mononuclear cells (PBMCs). The receptors here all came from a woman aged 18-30 years.

The chain links TRBV6-6 to TRBJ1-5, with no clear D. V was pared by 6 bases and J by 0 bases, with 12 bases between. Germline CDR1 reads MNHNY; CDR2 reads SVGAGI (reference sequence). This CDR3 is built from 15 residues. The CDR3 loop is CASSTRGNSNQPQHF. In DNA form, the CDR3 reads TGTGCCAGCAGCACCCGGGGTAATAGCAATCAGCCCCAGCATTTT.

V usage is TRBV9 and J usage is TRBJ1-4; D is possibly TRBD1 (5 bases). CDR1 is SGDLS and CDR2 is YYNGEE in the germline V gene. This CDR3 spans 16 amino acids. V lost 1 base and J 7 bases, leaving 17 bases between the germline ends. CDR3 sequence reads: CASSVSGGRTGEKLFF. DNA of the CDR3: TGTGCCAGCAGCGTAAGCGGGGGGAGGACGGGTGAAAAACTGTTTTTT.

The gene calls are TRBV19 and TRBJ1-1; 7 bases match TRBD1. CDR1 and CDR2 (germline): LNHDA, SQIVND (reference sequence). The CDR3 contains 14 residues. V was pared by 9 bases and J by 1 base, with 8 bases of the junction left unmatched. CDR3 nucleotide sequence: TGTGCCAGCAGGACAGGTAGAGAGAACACTGAAGCTTTCTTT. The encoded protein is CASRTGRENTEAFF.

The V and J genes are TRBV7-8 and TRBJ2-2; TRBD2 matches 8 bases. Germline V gene sequence: CDR1 SGHVS, CDR2 FQNEAQ. J lost 6 bases, V lost 5 bases, and 14 bases had no gene match. The CDR3 loop spans 17 amino acids. CDR3 bases: TGTGCCAGCAGCCACCCCGCCTCGGGGGGGTCCGCCGGGGAGCTGTTTTTT. This encodes CASSHPASGGSAGELFF.

The V call is TRBV16, the J call TRBJ2-3; the D is unclear. The length of the CDR3 is 14 residues. Between the trimmed V and J ends, which lost 2 bases and 2 bases, there was a span of 8 bases. Germline loops: CDR1 KGHSY, CDR2 FQNENV. The CDR3: CASSQVHFTDTQYF. In nucleotides, the CDR3 is TGTGCCAGCAGCCAAGTCCACTTCACAGATACGCAGTATTTT.

V and J are TRBV10-3 and TRBJ1-1; 7 bases map to TRBD1. The CDR3 has 13 residues. The ends lost 10 bases at V and 0 bases at J; junction bases unmatched: 5. CDR1 and CDR2 (germline): ENHRY, SYGVKD. In nucleotides, the CDR3 is TGTGCCACGCGACAGGGCTTGAACACTGAAGCTTTCTTT. Translation: CATRQGLNTEAFF.

The chain links TRBV4-2 to TRBJ1-2; perhaps TRBD1 as D (5 bases). Germline V gene sequence: CDR1 LGHNA, CDR2 YNFKEQ. Between the trimmed V and J ends, which lost 0 bases and 4 bases, there was a span of 9 bases. The CDR3 is 14 amino acids. The CDR3 nucleotides read TGTGCCAGCAGCCAAGATTACGGGGGCTATGGCTACACCTTC. This sequence encodes CASSQDYGGYGYTF.

J is TRBJ2-5 and V is TRBV19; D ambiguous. CDR3 length: 13 residues. Per the germline V gene, CDR1 is LNHDA and CDR2 is SQIVND (reference sequence). Trimming took 5 bases from V and 1 from J, leaving 8 bases between them. In DNA form, the CDR3 reads TGTGCCAGTAGTTCCCCCCCCCAAGAGACCCAGTACTTC. Protein sequence: CASSSPPQETQYF.

Points on this clone: The same CDR3 is also encoded by other DNA sequences in this sample. The V and J genes are TRBV7-2 and TRBJ1-4; 8 nucleotides match TRBD1. This CDR3 comprises 15 residues. J lost 6 bases, V lost 0 bases, and 3 bases had no gene match. Germline V gene sequence: CDR1 SGHTA, CDR2 FQGNSA. CDR3 DNA sequence: TGTGCCAGCAGCTTAGCAACAGGGGGTCATGAAAAACTGTTTTTT. This codes for CASSLATGGHEKLFF.

The rearrangement uses TRBV19 and TRBJ2-1; 7 nucleotides line up with TRBD1. From germline, CDR1 is LNHDA and CDR2 SQIVND (reference sequence). The CDR3 consists of 15 residues. The V segment lost 5 bases and the J segment 3 bases; nucleotides outside the gene matches: 7. This CDR3 reads CASSWGQPGYNEQFF. DNA of the CDR3: TGTGCCAGTAGTTGGGGACAGCCAGGCTACAATGAGCAGTTCTTC.

The V call is TRBV7-2, the J call TRBJ2-3; weak D call: TRBD1 (7 bases). This CDR3 contains 16 residues. V lost 5 bases to trimming and J lost 0 bases, with 15 bases between them. Germline V gene data show CDR1 as SGHTA and CDR2 as FQGNSA. The CDR3 DNA sequence: TGTGCCAGCAGCGAGTTCAGGGGGGCCAGCACAGATACGCAGTATTTT. Translation gives CASSEFRGASTDTQYF. Combining the CDR3 with reference TRBV7-2 and TRBJ2-3 gives the whole variable domain GAGVSQSPSNKVTEKGKDVELRCDPISGHTALYWYRQSLGQGLEFLIYFQGNSAPDKSGLPSDRFSAERTGGSVSTLTIQRTQQEDSAVYLCASSEFRGASTDTQYFGPGTRLTVL.

The rearrangement links TRBV19 to TRBJ1-4, with D uncertain. The CDR3 runs 14 residues. Germline V gives CDR1 LNHDA, CDR2 SQIVND (reference sequence). The ends were cut back, 3 bases at V and 8 bases at J, with 13 bases in the middle. The CDR3 spells CASSMPVSLEKLFF. The CDR3 DNA sequence: TGTGCCAGTAGTATGCCGGTTAGCCTAGAAAAACTGTTTTTT.

In this sample, this clone turned up a few times. The J gene is TRBJ2-2, the V gene TRBV4-1; TRBD2 might be the D (6 bases). The CDR3 loop spans 15 amino acids. Germline assignment: CDR1 MGHRA and CDR2 YSYEKL. Trimming took 5 bases from V and 7 from J, leaving 17 bases between them. CDR3 sequence: CASSRGGVFNGELFF. CDR3 coding DNA: TGCGCCAGCAGCAGAGGAGGGGTTTTTAACGGGGAGCTGTTTTTT.

CDR3 in amino acids: CASTPVQPQHF. CDR3 DNA: TGTGCCAGCACCCCCGTCCAGCCCCAGCATTTT. V is TRBV5-8 and J is TRBJ1-5, with D hard to call. With 6 bases removed from V and 7 bases from J, the gap between germline ends came to 8 bases. CDR1 is SGHTS and CDR2 is YDEGEE in the germline V gene. This CDR3 region has 11 residues.

This chain connects TRBV7-9 to TRBJ1-2; 10 positions agree with TRBD1. Germline loops: CDR1 SEHNR, CDR2 FQNEAQ (reference sequence). This CDR3 spans 15 amino acids. V shed 5 bases and J 4 bases; nucleotides not matched to a gene: 7. In nucleotides, the CDR3 is TGTGCCAGCAGCGGGACAGGGGTGGTCGTCTATGGCTACACCTTC. This codes for CASSGTGVVVYGYTF.

The chain is built from TRBV18 and TRBJ2-1; D may correspond to TRBD1 or TRBD2 (5 bases each). The CDR3 is 14 amino acids. Germline CDR1 and CDR2: KGHSH and LQKENI. V lost 3 bases and J 8 bases, leaving 14 bases between the germline ends. CDR3 DNA sequence: TGTGCCAGCTCACCGCAACGGGGCACGGATGAGCAGTTCTTC. It yields the protein CASSPQRGTDEQFF.

This clone was found once. The rearrangement joins TRBV19 to TRBJ1-4; D not resolved. This CDR3 has 15 amino acids. Per germline, CDR1 LNHDA and CDR2 SQIVND (reference sequence). Deletions cut 6 bases from V and 6 bases from J, with 17 bases between. The CDR3 DNA sequence: TGTGCCAGTAGGCCTGAGGATACGTCAGATGAAAAACTGTTTTTT. Translated: CASRPEDTSDEKLFF.

The chain combines TRBV2 with TRBJ2-2, with D possibly being TRBD1 (6 bases). Germline V lookup: CDR1 SNHLY, CDR2 FYNNEI. The V gene lost 2 bases and the J gene lost 5 bases, with 12 bases spanning the gap. The CDR3 sequence is 15 residues long. CDR3 in amino acids: CASSEIGGRTGELFF. The CDR3 nucleotides read TGTGCCAGCAGTGAAATAGGGGGTCGTACCGGGGAGCTGTTTTTT.

The chain employs TRBV7-9 and TRBJ2-5; 9 bases are shared with TRBD2. V lost 1 base, J lost 2 bases, and 2 bases stayed unmatched. The CDR3 is 15 residues long. CDR1 SEHNR and CDR2 FQNEAQ come from the germline V gene (reference sequence). The DNA for the CDR3 is TGTGCCAGCAGCTTAGAGCTAGCGGGGCAAGAGACCCAGTACTTC. Encoded protein: CASSLELAGQETQYF.

This clone occurred once. The V gene is TRBV6-1, the J gene TRBJ2-7; 10 nucleotides line up with TRBD1. Germline CDR1 reads MNHNS; CDR2 reads SASEGT. This CDR3 is built from 15 residues. Trimming at V came to 7 bases and at J to 4 bases, leaving 10 bases not matched to a gene. DNA of the CDR3: TGTGCCAGCATCCCTTCGACAGGGGGCGGTTACGAGCAGTACTTC. Residues: CASIPSTGGGYEQYF.

A remark on this clone: Other DNA sequences within the sample encode an identical CDR3. V is TRBV27 and J is TRBJ1-2; D is perhaps TRBD1 (5 bases). V dropped 2 bases and J dropped 8 bases, with 12 bases sitting between them. The germline V gene encodes CDR1 MNHEY and CDR2 SMNVEV (reference sequence). The CDR3 has 13 amino acids. The CDR3 loop reads CASSLRQGGGYTF. DNA for the CDR3: TGTGCCAGCAGTTTAAGGCAGGGAGGGGGCTACACCTTC.

V is TRBV7-2 and J is TRBJ1-5; D ambiguous. This CDR3 is 15 amino acids long. Deletions cut 5 bases from V and 9 bases from J, with 20 bases between. The V gene's germline CDR1 is SGHTA and CDR2 FQGNSA. CDR3 coding DNA: TGTGCCAGCAGCCCCGGAGTGGTAGAGGCGATGCCCCAGCATTTT. It translates to CASSPGVVEAMPQHF.

The rearrangement joins TRBV25-1 to TRBJ1-1, with D unclear. The CDR3 is 14 residues long. The germline gives CDR1 MGHDK, CDR2 SYGVNS. V lost 3 bases, J lost 1 base, and 9 bases lay in between. The CDR3 sequence is CASSDGPGNTEAFF. CDR3 nucleotide sequence: TGTGCCAGCAGTGACGGACCGGGGAACACTGAAGCTTTCTTT.